This TCR beta chain was sequenced in a study of blood T cell repertoires in COVID-19. Study-level background: T cells, B-cell-depleted T cells, or PBMCs provided the cDNA or gDNA that served as material.

In the original processing: Amplification of reference gene primers was used by the study to estimate nucleated cell counts. Libraries were prepared by immunoSEQ multiplex PCR; TCRdb keeps only in-frame clonotypes and omits some of them. From that table come the V and J calls and clone size; the DNA was used to work out D and trimming. In the table there are 300,000 to 400,000 clones, 80% to 90% of which are singletons. Germline CDR1 is LGHDT and CDR2 is YNNKEL (reference sequence). The CDR3 loop spans 14 amino acids. V was trimmed by 3 bases and J by 9 bases, leaving 15 bases between them. This clone was seen a single time. Which cohort a participant joined came from the clinical history participants gave. Recovered participants had two consecutive negative NP/OP PCR tests, healthcare professional clearance, or symptom resolution.

The receptor was derived from a man younger than 35 who had recovered from COVID-19. J is TRBJ2-1 and V is TRBV3-1 (or the pseudogene TRBV3-2); the D gene is possibly TRBD1 (5 bases). The sequencing input was PBMCs or T cells enriched from blood (not recorded which). CDR3 DNA: TGTGCCAGCAGCCACTTCGCCCAGGGCGGTGAGCAGTTCTTC. Translated, it gives CASSHFAQGGEQFF.